This record concerns one TCR beta chain sequence. The CDR3 extends over 16 amino acids. Germline V gene sequence: CDR1 LNHDA, CDR2 SQIVND (reference sequence). The V segment lost 4 bases and the J segment 2 bases; nucleotides outside the gene matches: 9. The data originate from a study of radiotherapy plus CTLA-4 blockade in lung cancer. Profiling relied on immunoSEQ multiplex PCR, and the TCRdb table lists in-frame clones only, not all of them. The sample includes 53,000 or so clones, approximately 91% of them seen just once. The rearrangement joins TRBV19 to TRBJ1-2; 8 nucleotides align to TRBD1. The sequence derives from a human donor with non-small cell lung cancer whose response to radiotherapy plus ipilimumab could not be evaluated. The material sequenced was peripheral blood, taken from a patient treated with radiotherapy plus ipilimumab. Here the CDR3 reads CASSTLGQGQNYGYTF. CDR3 coding DNA: TGTGCCAGTAGTACTTTAGGACAGGGCCAGAACTATGGCTACACCTTC. Complete variable domain (other parts from reference TRBV19 and TRBJ1-2): DGGITQSPKYLFRKEGQNVTLSCEQNLNHDAMYWYRQDPGQGLRLIYYSQIVNDFQKGDIAEGYSVSREKKESFPLTVTSAQKNPTAFYLCASSTLGQGQNYGYTFGSGTRLTVV.